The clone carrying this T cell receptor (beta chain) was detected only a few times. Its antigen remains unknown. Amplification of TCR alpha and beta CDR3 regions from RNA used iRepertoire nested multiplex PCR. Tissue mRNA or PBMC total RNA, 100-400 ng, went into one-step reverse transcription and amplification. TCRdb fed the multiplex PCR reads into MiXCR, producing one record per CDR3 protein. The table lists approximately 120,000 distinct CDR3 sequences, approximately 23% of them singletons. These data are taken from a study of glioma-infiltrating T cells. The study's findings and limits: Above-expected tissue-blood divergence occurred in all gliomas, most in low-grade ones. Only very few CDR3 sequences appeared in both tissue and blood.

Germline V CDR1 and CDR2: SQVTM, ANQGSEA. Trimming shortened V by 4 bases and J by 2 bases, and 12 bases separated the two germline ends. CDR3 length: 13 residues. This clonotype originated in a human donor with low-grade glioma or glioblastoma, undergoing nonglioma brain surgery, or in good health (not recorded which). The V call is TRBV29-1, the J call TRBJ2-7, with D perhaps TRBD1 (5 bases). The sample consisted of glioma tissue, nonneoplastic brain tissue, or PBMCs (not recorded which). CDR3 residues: CSVVEAGTYEQYF. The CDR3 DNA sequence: TGCAGCGTTGTAGAGGCAGGGACCTACGAGCAGTACTTC.